This T cell receptor beta chain was captured in a study of T-cell reconstitution after alpha-beta-depleted transplantation in children. Germline loops: CDR1 MNHNS, CDR2 SASEGT. The CDR3 consists of 15 residues. The V and J ends lost 5 bases and 1 base respectively, with 11 bases between them. Unique molecular identifiers were built into the TCRbeta library. TCRdb processed the PCR reads anew with MiXCR; each CDR3 protein has one entry. Here the sample spans about 540,000 distinct CDR3 sequences, about 17% being singletons. This clonotype was counted between two and nine times. Specimen: PBMCs from the stem cell graft donor, collected from the stem cell graft. The V call is TRBV6-1, the J call TRBJ2-2; a possible D gene is TRBD1 (5 bases). The clonotype comes from a human donor who donated a stem cell graft to a child with acute lymphoblastic leukemia. CDR3 loop: CASSPMQGNTGELFF. The CDR3, as DNA: TGTGCCAGCAGTCCCATGCAGGGGAACACCGGGGAGCTGTTTTTT.